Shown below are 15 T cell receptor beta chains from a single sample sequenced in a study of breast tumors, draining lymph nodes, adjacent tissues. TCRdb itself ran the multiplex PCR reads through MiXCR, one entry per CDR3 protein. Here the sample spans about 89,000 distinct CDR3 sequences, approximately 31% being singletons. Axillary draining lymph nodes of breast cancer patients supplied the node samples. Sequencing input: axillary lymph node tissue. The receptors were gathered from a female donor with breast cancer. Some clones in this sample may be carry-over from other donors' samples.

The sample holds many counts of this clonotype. The CDR3 region has the DNA TGTGCCAGCAGTCGACAGGGGGCTGAGAATTCACCCCTCCACTTT. Its protein product is CASSRQGAENSPLHF. The chain joins TRBV2 to TRBJ1-6; 10 bases fit TRBD1. The CDR3 contains 15 residues. Germline V gives CDR1 SNHLY, CDR2 FYNNEI. With V trimmed by 5 bases and J by 7 bases, 5 bases remained unmatched.

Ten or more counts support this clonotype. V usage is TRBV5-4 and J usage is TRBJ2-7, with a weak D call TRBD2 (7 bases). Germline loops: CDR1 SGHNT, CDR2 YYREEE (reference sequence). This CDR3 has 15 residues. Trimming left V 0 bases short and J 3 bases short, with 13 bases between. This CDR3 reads CASSLVGGGLYEQYF. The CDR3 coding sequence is TGTGCCAGCAGCTTGGTAGGGGGGGGCCTCTACGAGCAGTACTTC.

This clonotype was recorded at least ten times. The CDR3 bases are TGTGCCAGCAGCTTAGTTGTTTTCGGACAGAGCGGCACAGATACGCAGTATTTT. Its translation is CASSLVVFGQSGTDTQYF. The genes are TRBV11-3 and TRBJ2-3; D perhaps matches TRBD1 (6 bases). V shed 1 base and J shed 1 base, with 18 bases lying between them. The germline gives CDR1 SGHNT, CDR2 YENEEA. The length of the CDR3 is 18 residues.

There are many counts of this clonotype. The CDR3 DNA follows: TGTGCCAGCAAGGGCAGGGTGACGCGGGGAAGCAATCAGCCCCAGCATTTT. Its protein is CASKGRVTRGSNQPQHF. V usage is TRBV6-1 and J usage is TRBJ1-5; weak D call: TRBD1 (5 bases). Germline V gene lookup returns CDR1 MNHNS and CDR2 SASEGT. The V and J ends lost 7 bases and 1 base respectively, with 20 bases between them. The CDR3 contains 17 residues.

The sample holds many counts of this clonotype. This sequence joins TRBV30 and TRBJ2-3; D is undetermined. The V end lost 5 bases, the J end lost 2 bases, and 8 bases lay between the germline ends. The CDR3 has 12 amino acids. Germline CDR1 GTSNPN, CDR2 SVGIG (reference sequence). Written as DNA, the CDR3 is TGTGCCTGGGCGTTAGTCACAGATACGCAGTATTTT. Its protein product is CAWALVTDTQYF.

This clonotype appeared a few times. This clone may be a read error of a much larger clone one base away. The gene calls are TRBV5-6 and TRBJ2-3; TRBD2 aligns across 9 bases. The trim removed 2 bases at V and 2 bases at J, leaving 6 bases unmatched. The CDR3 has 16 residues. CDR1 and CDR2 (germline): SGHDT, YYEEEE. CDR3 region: CASSFKASGTTDTQYF. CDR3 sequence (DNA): TGTGCCAGCAGCTTTAAGGCTAGCGGGACCACAGATACGCAGTATTTT.

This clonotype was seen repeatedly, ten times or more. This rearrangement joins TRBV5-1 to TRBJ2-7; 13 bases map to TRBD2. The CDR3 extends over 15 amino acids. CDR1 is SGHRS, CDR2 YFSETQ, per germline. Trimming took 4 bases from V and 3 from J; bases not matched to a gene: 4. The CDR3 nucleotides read TGCGCCAGCAGCCAGGGACTAGCGGGACTCTACGAGCAGTACTTC. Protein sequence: CASSQGLAGLYEQYF.

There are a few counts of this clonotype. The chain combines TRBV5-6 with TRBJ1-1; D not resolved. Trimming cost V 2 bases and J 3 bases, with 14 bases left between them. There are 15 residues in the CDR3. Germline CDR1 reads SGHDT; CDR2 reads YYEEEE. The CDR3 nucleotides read TGTGCCAGCAGCTTAGTTTCAGTCCCCGACACTGAAGCTTTCTTT. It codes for CASSLVSVPDTEAFF.

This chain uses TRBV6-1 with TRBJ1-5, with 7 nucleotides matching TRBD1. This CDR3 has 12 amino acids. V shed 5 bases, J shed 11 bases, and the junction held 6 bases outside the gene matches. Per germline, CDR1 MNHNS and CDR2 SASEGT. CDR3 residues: CASSRGLETQHF. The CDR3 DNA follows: TGTGCCAGCAGTAGGGGGCTAGAGACCCAGCATTTT.

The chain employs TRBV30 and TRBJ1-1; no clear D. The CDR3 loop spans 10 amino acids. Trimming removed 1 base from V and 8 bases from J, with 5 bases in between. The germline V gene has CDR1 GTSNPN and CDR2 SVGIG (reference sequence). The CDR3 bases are TGTGCCTGGAGTGGACAAGAAGCTTTCTTT. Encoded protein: CAWSGQEAFF.

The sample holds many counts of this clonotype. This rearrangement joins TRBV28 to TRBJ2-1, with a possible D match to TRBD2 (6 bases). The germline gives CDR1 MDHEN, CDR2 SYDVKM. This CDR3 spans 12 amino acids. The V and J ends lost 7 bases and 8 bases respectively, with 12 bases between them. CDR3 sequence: CASKGTYDEQFF. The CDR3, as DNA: TGTGCCAGCAAGGGGACTTATGATGAGCAGTTCTTC.

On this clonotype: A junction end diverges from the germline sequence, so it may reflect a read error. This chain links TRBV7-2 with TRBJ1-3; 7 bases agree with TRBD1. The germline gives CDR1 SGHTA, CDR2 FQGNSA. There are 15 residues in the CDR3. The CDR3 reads CASSMTGSSGNTIHF. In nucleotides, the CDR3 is TGTGCCAGCAGCATGACAGGGAGCTCTGGAAACACCATACATTTT.

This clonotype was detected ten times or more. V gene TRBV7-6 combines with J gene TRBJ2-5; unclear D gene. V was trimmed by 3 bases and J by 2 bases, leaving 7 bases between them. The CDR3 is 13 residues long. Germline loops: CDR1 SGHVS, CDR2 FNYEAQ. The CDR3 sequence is CASSFLGQETQYF. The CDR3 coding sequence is TGTGCCAGCAGCTTTCTTGGACAAGAGACCCAGTACTTC.

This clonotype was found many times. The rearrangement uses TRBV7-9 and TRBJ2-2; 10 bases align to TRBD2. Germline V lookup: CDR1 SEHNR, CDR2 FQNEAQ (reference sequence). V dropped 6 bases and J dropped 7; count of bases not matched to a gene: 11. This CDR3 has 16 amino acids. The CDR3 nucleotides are TGTGCCAGCAGTCAAACTAGCGGGAAAGGCGTCGGGGAGCTGTTTTTT. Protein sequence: CASSQTSGKGVGELFF.

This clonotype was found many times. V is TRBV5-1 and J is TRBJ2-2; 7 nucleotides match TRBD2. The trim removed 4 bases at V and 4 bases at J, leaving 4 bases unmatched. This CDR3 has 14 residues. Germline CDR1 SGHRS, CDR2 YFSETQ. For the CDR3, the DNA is TGCGCCAGCAGCGCGGGACTATCCACCGGGGAGCTGTTTTTT. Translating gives CASSAGLSTGELFF. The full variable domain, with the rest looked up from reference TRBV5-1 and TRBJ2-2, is KAGVTQTPRYLIKTRGQQVTLSCSPISGHRSVSWYQQTPGQGLQFLFEYFSETQRNKGNFPGRFSGRQFSNSRSEMNVSTLELGDSALYLCASSAGLSTGELFFGEGSRLTVL.